Listed below are T cell receptor beta chains from one sample, sequenced in a study of blood T cell repertoires in COVID-19. Libraries were prepared by immunoSEQ multiplex PCR; TCRdb keeps only in-frame clonotypes and omits some of them. The table lists about 130,000 clones, almost 80% of them singletons, with 9.5% to 12% in the top ten. Material for sequencing was peripheral blood. The origin of the receptors is a man between 60 and 75 years old who had recovered from COVID-19. Both conserved end residues are part of each CDR3. D genes are given only for firm matches. For some rows the clone size is stated as once, few or many, or as a class when expanded; others skip it.

abundance: NA
d_gene: NA
j_gene: TRBJ1-4
v_gene: TRBV5-1
CDR3aa: CASSLVAQATNEKLFF
CDR3nt: TGCGCCAGCAGCTTGGTGGCACAAGCAACTAATGAAAAACTGTTTTTT

abundance: NA
d_gene: NA
j_gene: TRBJ2-5
v_gene: TRBV28
CDR3aa: CASSSRGGYQETQYF
CDR3nt: TGTGCCAGCAGCTCCCGAGGGGGTTACCAAGAGACCCAGTACTTC

abundance: NA
d_gene: NA
j_gene: TRBJ2-1
v_gene: TRBV3-1/TRBV3-2
CDR3aa: CASSPFVGYEQFF
CDR3nt: TGTGCCAGCAGCCCCTTTGTCGGTTATGAGCAGTTCTTC

abundance: NA
d_gene: TRBD1
j_gene: TRBJ1-2
v_gene: TRBV7-2
CDR3aa: CASSYNGQGANNGYTF
CDR3nt: TGTGCCAGCAGCTATAACGGACAGGGGGCGAACAATGGCTACACCTTC

abundance: NA
d_gene: TRBD2
j_gene: TRBJ2-1
v_gene: TRBV28
CDR3aa: CASRWTSPANEQFF
CDR3nt: TGTGCCAGCAGGTGGACTAGCCCTGCCAATGAGCAGTTCTTC

abundance: NA
d_gene: NA
j_gene: TRBJ1-5
v_gene: TRBV9
CDR3aa: CASSVAEHGPQHF
CDR3nt: TGTGCCAGCAGCGTAGCCGAGCACGGGCCCCAGCATTTT

abundance: NA
d_gene: TRBD1
j_gene: TRBJ1-2
v_gene: TRBV28
CDR3aa: CASSRPGQGWDGYTF
CDR3nt: TGTGCCAGCAGTAGACCGGGACAGGGATGGGATGGCTACACCTTC

abundance: NA
d_gene: TRBD1
j_gene: TRBJ2-3
v_gene: TRBV14
CDR3aa: CASSDRDPRQGTDTQYF
CDR3nt: TGTGCCAGCAGCGACAGGGACCCGAGGCAAGGCACAGATACGCAGTATTTT

abundance: many
d_gene: NA
j_gene: TRBJ2-1
v_gene: TRBV21-1
CDR3aa: CASGGRGLNNEQFF
CDR3nt: TGTGCCAGCGGGGGCAGGGGCCTAAACAATGAGCAGTTCTTC

abundance: NA
d_gene: TRBD2
j_gene: TRBJ2-7
v_gene: TRBV24-1
CDR3aa: CATSASGSHEQYF
CDR3nt: TGTGCCACCAGTGCTAGCGGGAGCCACGAGCAGTACTTC

abundance: NA
d_gene: NA
j_gene: TRBJ1-1
v_gene: TRBV9
CDR3aa: CASSAGGYSNTEAFF
CDR3nt: TGTGCCAGCAGCGCTGGGGGGTATTCTAACACTGAAGCTTTCTTT

abundance: NA
d_gene: TRBD1
j_gene: TRBJ1-2
v_gene: TRBV6-6
CDR3aa: CASSYGGQGSGYTF
CDR3nt: TGTGCCAGCAGTTACGGGGGACAGGGGTCTGGCTACACCTTC

abundance: NA
d_gene: TRBD2
j_gene: TRBJ2-1
v_gene: TRBV9
CDR3aa: CASSPRTSGGTYNEQFF
CDR3nt: TGTGCCAGCAGCCCGAGGACTAGCGGGGGGACTTACAATGAGCAGTTCTTC

abundance: NA
d_gene: NA
j_gene: TRBJ1-4
v_gene: TRBV14
CDR3aa: CASSPPGGNEKLFF
CDR3nt: TGTGCCAGCAGCCCCCCGGGAGGGAATGAAAAACTGTTTTTT

abundance: NA
d_gene: TRBD1
j_gene: TRBJ1-6
v_gene: TRBV29-1
CDR3aa: CSVQGADNSPLHF
CDR3nt: TGCAGCGTACAGGGGGCGGATAATTCACCCCTCCACTTT

abundance: NA
d_gene: NA
j_gene: TRBJ2-3
v_gene: TRBV10-3
CDR3aa: CASRGDTDTQYF
CDR3nt: TGTGCCAGCAGGGGAGACACAGATACGCAGTATTTT

abundance: few
d_gene: TRBD1
j_gene: TRBJ2-1
v_gene: TRBV3-1/TRBV3-2
CDR3aa: CASSQLQGAYNEQFF
CDR3nt: TGTGCCAGCAGCCAATTGCAGGGGGCCTACAATGAGCAGTTCTTC

abundance: few
d_gene: TRBD1
j_gene: TRBJ2-7
v_gene: TRBV7-9
CDR3aa: CASSLGTGSYEQYF
CDR3nt: TGTGCCAGCAGCCTCGGGACAGGATCCTACGAGCAGTACTTC

abundance: NA
d_gene: TRBD1
j_gene: TRBJ2-2
v_gene: TRBV5-4
CDR3aa: CASSWTGDPGELFF
CDR3nt: TGTGCCAGCAGCTGGACAGGGGATCCCGGGGAGCTGTTTTTT

abundance: NA
d_gene: TRBD1
j_gene: TRBJ1-3
v_gene: TRBV18
CDR3aa: CASSRTGQSSGNTIYF
CDR3nt: TGTGCCAGCTCACGTACGGGACAGTCCTCTGGAAACACCATATATTTT

abundance: once
d_gene: TRBD1
j_gene: TRBJ1-6
v_gene: TRBV28
CDR3aa: CASTRDRALHF
CDR3nt: TGTGCCAGCACGCGGGACAGGGCTCTCCACTTT

abundance: NA
d_gene: TRBD2
j_gene: TRBJ2-3
v_gene: TRBV30
CDR3aa: CAWGLAGSSTDTQYF
CDR3nt: TGTGCCTGGGGACTAGCGGGATCTAGCACAGATACGCAGTATTTT